Each of the 25 T cell receptor beta chains below was sequenced from the same sample in a study of neurological immune-mediated disorders. TCRdb reprocessed the 5' RACE reads via MiXCR and lists one record per CDR3 protein. This sample yields about 120,000 distinct CDR3 sequences, of which about 3.2% are seen a single time; 1% to 1.5% belongs to the top ten. Input material: PBMCs. The receptors stem from a woman aged 25-40 years with multiple sclerosis.

This clonotype was seen at least ten times. V gene TRBV7-7 combines with J gene TRBJ2-2; TRBD1 might be the D (6 bases). Looked up from germline, CDR1 is SSHAT and CDR2 is FNYEAQ (reference sequence). Trimming shortened V by 4 bases and J by 5 bases, and 11 bases separated the two germline ends. The CDR3 runs 14 residues. The CDR3 region is CASSSGVGTGELFF. The CDR3, as DNA: TGTGCCAGCAGCTCAGGGGTCGGGACCGGGGAGCTGTTTTTT.

This clonotype appeared many times. The chain recombines TRBV7-9 with TRBJ2-5; 7 nucleotides line up with TRBD1. Germline V CDR1 and CDR2: SEHNR, FQNEAQ (reference sequence). The length of the CDR3 is 16 residues. The V and J ends lost 3 bases and 1 base, in that order; junction bases with no gene match: 8. The CDR3 is CASSFFQGDIQETQYF. In DNA form, the CDR3 reads TGTGCCAGCAGCTTTTTTCAGGGGGACATCCAAGAGACCCAGTACTTC.

This clonotype was seen ten or more times. The V gene is TRBV5-1, the J gene TRBJ2-3, with 13 positions matching TRBD2. Trimming at V came to 5 bases and at J to 3 bases, leaving 0 bases not matched to a gene. CDR3 length: 14 residues. Germline assignment: CDR1 SGHRS and CDR2 YFSETQ. Written as DNA, the CDR3 is TGCGCCAGCAGACTAGCGGGGGGGACAGATACGCAGTATTTT. Translating gives CASRLAGGTDTQYF.

There are many counts of this clonotype. The rearrangement joins TRBV18 to TRBJ2-1, with no clear D. The CDR3 extends over 15 amino acids. Deletions cut 3 bases from V and 2 bases from J, with 11 bases between. The V gene's germline CDR1 is KGHSH and CDR2 LQKENI. The CDR3 DNA reads as TGTGCCAGCTCACCGACTCTGGGCCCCTACAATGAGCAGTTCTTC. Encoded protein: CASSPTLGPYNEQFF.

This clonotype was counted only a few times. It may be a read error: a sequence one base away is much more abundant. The CDR3: CASSPTTGELFF. The CDR3 DNA sequence: TGTGCCAGCAGTCCTACCACCGGGGAGCTGTTTTTT. The rearrangement joins TRBV6-2 or TRBV6-3 to TRBJ2-2; no clear D gene. CDR1 MNHEY and CDR2 SVGEGT come from the germline V gene. The CDR3 has 12 amino acids. The germline V and J ends were trimmed by 5 bases and 4 bases, with 5 bases remaining between them.

This clonotype was observed many times. The rearrangement links TRBV9 to TRBJ1-1; D is possibly TRBD1 (5 bases). Germline CDR1 and CDR2: SGDLS and YYNGEE. V was shortened by 4 bases and J by 6 bases, with 19 bases between the two germline ends. The CDR3 runs 15 residues. In nucleotides, the CDR3 is TGTGCCAGCAGCCCCTCCGGGGCTGGCCTGTCTGAAGCTTTCTTT. Protein sequence: CASSPSGAGLSEAFF.

This clonotype was recorded at least ten times. The chain is built from TRBV20-1 and TRBJ2-5; 16 bases align to TRBD2. The V and J ends lost 6 bases and 4 bases, in that order; junction bases with no gene match: 11. This CDR3 contains 17 residues. Germline V gene data show CDR1 as DFQATT and CDR2 as SNEGSKA (reference sequence). CDR3 sequence: CSAGTSGRAQGRETQYF. The CDR3 nucleotides are TGCAGTGCGGGGACTAGCGGGAGGGCCCAAGGTCGAGAGACCCAGTACTTC.

This clonotype has a count of ten or more. This chain connects TRBV20-1 to TRBJ2-4; possible D gene TRBD2, 6 bases. The CDR3 is 14 residues long. Trimming pared 0 bases from V and 6 bases from J, leaving 12 bases between. CDR1 is DFQATT and CDR2 is SNEGSKA in the germline V gene (reference sequence). The CDR3 coding sequence is TGCAGTGCTAGAGACGGGGGAAATAGAAACATTCAGTACTTC. The encoded protein is CSARDGGNRNIQYF.

This clonotype was detected ten times or more. This chain joins TRBV10-3 and TRBJ2-7, with a weak D call TRBD2 (6 bases). Germline assignment: CDR1 ENHRY and CDR2 SYGVKD. The CDR3 is made up of 16 amino acids. Between the trimmed V and J ends, which lost 2 bases and 4 bases, there was a span of 18 bases. In nucleotides, the CDR3 is TGTGCCATCAGTGAGCCCGCGGGAATCGACGGTTACGAGCAGTACTTC. Translation: CAISEPAGIDGYEQYF.

This clonotype was found many times. The CDR3, as DNA: TGCAGCGTTCAACGGGACAGGGGAAAGACCCAGTACTTC. It is translated as CSVQRDRGKTQYF. The chain combines TRBV29-1 with TRBJ2-5; 10 bases align to TRBD1. The V gene's germline CDR1 is SQVTM and CDR2 ANQGSEA. The V and J ends lost 5 bases and 6 bases, in that order; junction bases with no gene match: 6. This CDR3 contains 13 residues.

There are many counts of this clonotype. The V gene is TRBV7-9, the J gene TRBJ2-3; 8 bases map to TRBD1. This CDR3 has 13 amino acids. Germline V gene data show CDR1 as SEHNR and CDR2 as FQNEAQ (reference sequence). Losses at the gene ends were 6 bases for V and 11 bases for J; bases not matched to a gene: 10. The CDR3 region has the DNA TGTGCCAGCAGTCCCCCCACAGGGGGAGAGCAGTATTTT. Its protein product is CASSPPTGGEQYF. The full variable domain, with the rest looked up from reference TRBV7-9 and TRBJ2-3, is DTGVSQNPRHKITKRGQNVTFRCDPISEHNRLYWYRQTLGQGPEFLTYFQNEAQLEKSRLLSDRFSAERPKGSFSTLEIQRTEQGDSAMYLCASSPPTGGEQYFGPGTRLTVL.

This clonotype was observed a handful of times. The chain employs TRBV7-9 and TRBJ1-4, with D unclear. Germline V gene sequence: CDR1 SEHNR, CDR2 FQNEAQ (reference sequence). With 7 bases removed from V and 6 bases from J, the gap between germline ends came to 15 bases. CDR3 length: 14 amino acids. This chain's CDR3 is CASNGSPGDEKLFF. DNA for the CDR3: TGTGCCAGCAACGGGAGCCCCGGCGATGAAAAACTGTTTTTT.

This clonotype was recorded many times. The V and J genes are TRBV5-1 and TRBJ1-1, with 7 bases identical to TRBD1. The CDR3 covers 14 residues. The J segment lost 7 bases and the V segment lost 3 bases, leaving 9 bases of the junction unmatched. From germline, CDR1 is SGHRS and CDR2 YFSETQ. The CDR3 here is CASSWGTTGDEAFF. CDR3 in DNA: TGCGCCAGCAGCTGGGGGACTACAGGGGATGAAGCTTTCTTT.

This clonotype has ten or more counts. The chain uses TRBV7-2 and TRBJ1-4, with D hard to call. Germline CDR1 and CDR2: SGHTA and FQGNSA. CDR3 length: 13 amino acids. V lost 9 bases and J lost 0, with 8 bases in between. Written as DNA, the CDR3 is TGTGCCAGTGCCGTCGCAACTAATGAAAAACTGTTTTTT. Translating gives CASAVATNEKLFF. The full variable domain, rest sourced from reference TRBV7-2 and TRBJ1-4, is GAGVSQSPSNKVTEKGKDVELRCDPISGHTALYWYRQSLGQGLEFLIYFQGNSAPDKSGLPSDRFSAERTGGSVSTLTIQRTQQEDSAVYLCASAVATNEKLFFGSGTQLSVL.

The table lists this clonotype with many counts. This sequence joins TRBV29-1 and TRBJ2-5; no firm D call. CDR1 SQVTM and CDR2 ANQGSEA come from the germline V gene. Trimming shortened V by 5 bases and J by 5 bases, and 6 bases separated the two germline ends. The CDR3 sequence is 10 residues long. The CDR3 here is CSVHEETQYF. The CDR3 DNA reads TGCAGCGTTCATGAGGAGACCCAGTACTTC.

This clonotype was observed many times. V gene TRBV18 combines with J gene TRBJ1-4; 11 bases agree with TRBD1. Trimming took 3 bases from V and 14 from J; bases not matched to a gene: 8. The germline gives CDR1 KGHSH, CDR2 LQKENI. There are 14 residues in the CDR3. The CDR3 DNA sequence: TGTGCCAGCTCACCGGGGACAGGGGGGGAGTCGCTGTTTTTT. As protein: CASSPGTGGESLFF.

This clonotype was observed at least ten times. The CDR3 DNA reads as TGTGCCAGCAGTTCTGATGGGAACACCATATATTTT. Translated: CASSSDGNTIYF. The chain has TRBV2 and TRBJ1-3; D is uncertain. V was shortened by 5 bases and J by 7 bases, with 9 bases between the two germline ends. This CDR3 is built from 12 residues. CDR1 is SNHLY and CDR2 is FYNNEI in the germline V gene.

This clonotype was counted many times. The chain has TRBV7-9 and TRBJ2-1; 13 nucleotides match TRBD2. Germline values: CDR1 SEHNR, CDR2 FQNEAQ (reference sequence). This CDR3 is built from 14 residues. V trimming: 3 bases; J trimming: 10 bases; junction bases outside the gene matches: 3. CDR3 in amino acids: CASSLGLAGTEQFF. The CDR3 DNA reads as TGTGCCAGCAGCTTGGGACTAGCGGGAACCGAGCAGTTCTTC.

This clonotype came up many times. The gene calls are TRBV20-1 and TRBJ2-3; no clear D gene. In germline, CDR1 is DFQATT, CDR2 SNEGSKA (reference sequence). This CDR3 spans 11 amino acids. V was clipped by 3 bases and J by 5 bases, with 6 bases between them. The CDR3 spells CSASTGDTQYF. In DNA form, the CDR3 reads TGCAGTGCTAGCACCGGAGATACGCAGTATTTT.

This clonotype was counted many times. J is TRBJ2-7 and V is TRBV3-1; D gene uncertain. The V end was cut by 0 bases, the J end by 6 bases, with 9 bases between. CDR3 length equals 13 residues. The V gene's germline CDR1 is LGHDT and CDR2 YNNKEL (reference sequence). In nucleotides, the CDR3 is TGTGCCAGCAGCCAAGATTGGGGTGGCGAGCAGTACTTC. It yields the protein CASSQDWGGEQYF.

This clonotype was seen repeatedly, ten times or more. The J gene is TRBJ1-2, the V gene TRBV5-1; the match to TRBD1 covers 7 bases. Per germline, CDR1 SGHRS and CDR2 YFSETQ. V was clipped by 1 base and J by 0 bases; unmatched bases: 6. CDR3 length: 16 residues. The CDR3 is CASSLSQGVANYGYTF. In DNA, the CDR3 is TGCGCCAGCAGCTTGAGCCAGGGGGTTGCTAACTATGGCTACACCTTC. Filled out from reference TRBV5-1 and TRBJ1-2, the complete variable domain reads KAGVTQTPRYLIKTRGQQVTLSCSPISGHRSVSWYQQTPGQGLQFLFEYFSETQRNKGNFPGRFSGRQFSNSRSEMNVSTLELGDSALYLCASSLSQGVANYGYTFGSGTRLTVV.

This clonotype was seen many times. The chain recombines TRBV28 with TRBJ1-1; a weak D match, TRBD1 (5 bases). V gave up 6 bases and J gave up 5 bases, with 16 bases separating them. In germline, CDR1 is MDHEN, CDR2 SYDVKM. The CDR3 sequence is 14 residues long. CDR3 region: CASSQTRGFTEAFF. The CDR3 DNA sequence: TGTGCCAGCAGCCAAACACGGGGGTTTACTGAAGCTTTCTTT.

The J gene is TRBJ2-7, the V gene TRBV20-1; 9 nucleotides match TRBD1. The V segment lost 3 bases and the J segment 6 bases; nucleotides outside the gene matches: 9. CDR3 length: 14 amino acids. CDR1 DFQATT and CDR2 SNEGSKA come from the germline V gene (reference sequence). CDR3 sequence (DNA): TGCAGTGCTAGTTGGCTGGGACAGGGTGGCGAGCAGTACTTC. Its translation: CSASWLGQGGEQYF.

This clonotype came up many times. This chain connects TRBV4-1 to TRBJ2-7, with unresolved D. The germline V gene encodes CDR1 MGHRA and CDR2 YSYEKL. Trimming took 4 bases from V and 2 from J, leaving 12 bases between them. The CDR3 sequence is 14 residues long. The CDR3 here is CASSLSRSTYEQYF. CDR3 nucleotide sequence: TGCGCCAGCAGCCTCTCACGGAGTACCTACGAGCAGTACTTC.

This clonotype was detected many times. This chain joins TRBV6-5 and TRBJ2-3, with 9 positions matching TRBD1. Trimming cost V 4 bases and J 1 base; bases outside gene matches: 3. Germline CDR1 reads MNHEY; CDR2 reads SVGAGI. CDR3 length: 15 amino acids. CDR3 DNA: TGTGCCAGCAGTTCCCGGACAGGGGGCACAGATACGCAGTATTTT. It codes for CASSSRTGGTDTQYF.